This TCR beta chain stems from a study of T-cell reconstitution after alpha-beta-depleted transplantation in children. Study-level results: TCRbeta diversity was high at day 60 in some patients (a result of surviving recipient T cells and thymic progenitors). Alpha-beta T cells present about two months after transplant were reported to originate from several hundred expanded graft clones.

In this sample, this clonotype turned up many times. Its antigen is unidentified. Unique molecular identifiers were incorporated into the prepared TCRbeta library. Each CDR3 protein gets one entry after TCRdb re-called the PCR reads with MiXCR. The data hold about 200,000 distinct CDR3 sequences, with roughly 15% observed a single time. The CDR3 consists of 19 residues. V was pared by 1 base and J by 0 bases, with 7 bases of the junction left unmatched. Germline loops: CDR1 SGHRS, CDR2 YFSETQ. The sequencing here drew on PBMCs, mostly from graft donor cells, taken 360 days after TCRalphabeta/CD19-depleted stem cell transplant. The TCR was taken from a male patient aged 2-10 years who had a stem cell transplant for acute lymphoblastic leukemia, so the T cells may come from the graft donor. This chain joins TRBV5-1 and TRBJ2-2; 12 nucleotides align to TRBD2. For the CDR3, the DNA is TGCGCCAGCAGCTTGAGCCGACTAGCGGGGGCGCCGAACACCGGGGAGCTGTTTTTT. It specifies CASSLSRLAGAPNTGELFF.